Each of the 21 T cell receptor beta chains below was sequenced from the same sample in a study of neoadjuvant nivolumab and ipilimumab in lung cancer. Libraries were prepared by immunoSEQ multiplex PCR; TCRdb keeps only in-frame clonotypes and omits some of them. The table has more than 25,000 clones, 60% to 85% seen once. The sequences come from tumor tissue, collected after neoadjuvant nivolumab, alone or with ipilimumab, at or shortly before surgery. These receptors came from an adult with non-small cell lung cancer.

This chain joins TRBV5-1 and TRBJ2-1, with 9 nucleotides matching TRBD2. After removal of 0 bases from V and 2 bases from J, the junction contained 0 bases not matched to a gene. Germline-derived CDR1 and CDR2 are SGHRS and YFSETQ. The CDR3 is 15 amino acids. CDR3 in amino acids: CASSLVAGAYNEQFF. In DNA form, the CDR3 reads TGCGCCAGCAGCTTGGTAGCGGGGGCCTACAATGAGCAGTTCTTC.

The chain couples TRBV5-1 to TRBJ2-1, with D possibly TRBD2 on 5 matching bases. CDR1 and CDR2 (germline): SGHRS, YFSETQ. V was shortened by 3 bases and J by 4 bases, with 8 bases between the two germline ends. This CDR3 region has 13 residues. This CDR3 reads CASSYSGYNEQFF. The CDR3, as DNA: TGCGCCAGCAGCTATTCGGGATACAATGAGCAGTTCTTC. The full variable domain, with the rest looked up from reference TRBV5-1 and TRBJ2-1, is KAGVTQTPRYLIKTRGQQVTLSCSPISGHRSVSWYQQTPGQGLQFLFEYFSETQRNKGNFPGRFSGRQFSNSRSEMNVSTLELGDSALYLCASSYSGYNEQFFGPGTRLTVL.

The CDR3 region is CASSLDGRETQYF. CDR3 bases: TGTGCCAGCAGCTTGGATGGGAGAGAGACCCAGTACTTC. The chain recombines TRBV5-6 with TRBJ2-5; D is possibly TRBD2 (5 bases). Germline loops: CDR1 SGHDT, CDR2 YYEEEE. V lost 0 bases to trimming and J lost 4 bases, with 7 bases between them. There are 13 residues in the CDR3.

V is TRBV5-6 and J is TRBJ1-3; 10 nucleotides match TRBD1. The CDR3 has 14 residues. Germline CDR1 reads SGHDT; CDR2 reads YYEEEE. With V trimmed by 7 bases and J by 8 bases, 9 bases remained unmatched. CDR3 residues: CASYLGQGRHTIYF. In DNA, the CDR3 is TGTGCCAGCTATCTGGGACAGGGGCGGCACACCATATATTTT.

Only a few counts were recorded for this clone. V and J are TRBV18 and TRBJ2-7; 7 bases fit TRBD1. From germline, CDR1 is KGHSH and CDR2 LQKENI. Losses at the gene ends were 3 bases for V and 2 bases for J; bases not matched to a gene: 13. CDR3 length equals 17 residues. CDR3 protein: CASSPLAQRTGTYEQYF. Here the CDR3 DNA reads TGTGCCAGCTCACCTTTGGCCCAGAGGACAGGAACCTACGAGCAGTACTTC.

The chain combines TRBV7-9 with TRBJ2-2; D gene unclear. The CDR3 runs to 16 residues. The V end lost 7 bases, the J end lost 4 bases, and 19 bases lay between the germline ends. Per germline, CDR1 SEHNR and CDR2 FQNEAQ (reference sequence). CDR3 amino acids: CASTSFRGRVTGELFF. In DNA, the CDR3 is TGTGCCAGCACCTCCTTCCGAGGACGGGTCACCGGGGAGCTGTTTTTT.

V gene TRBV5-8 combines with J gene TRBJ1-3, with a weak D call TRBD1 (5 bases). The CDR3 contains 16 residues. Deletions cut 0 bases from V and 0 bases from J, with 10 bases between. CDR1 and CDR2 from the germline V gene are SGHTS and YDEGEE. The CDR3 is CASSLAVTVSGNTIYF. In DNA form, the CDR3 reads TGTGCCAGCAGCTTGGCGGTGACAGTCTCTGGAAACACCATATATTTT.

Only a few counts were recorded for this clone. The chain joins TRBV6-6 to TRBJ1-1, with D possibly being TRBD1 (6 bases). Germline CDR1 and CDR2: MNHNY and SVGAGI (reference sequence). The length of the CDR3 is 12 residues. Trimming cost V 7 bases and J 0 bases, with 6 bases left between them. CDR3: CASKGVNTEAFF. In DNA, the CDR3 is TGTGCCAGCAAGGGGGTGAACACTGAAGCTTTCTTT.

The rearrangement links TRBV7-2 to TRBJ2-5; 13 bases line up with TRBD2. This CDR3 has 15 residues. V shed 1 base and J 5 bases; nucleotides not matched to a gene: 1. Germline values: CDR1 SGHTA, CDR2 FQGNSA. The CDR3 nucleotides are TGTGCCAGCAGCTTAGGGACTAGCGGGGGTGAGACCCAGTACTTC. Translated, it gives CASSLGTSGGETQYF.

This chain joins TRBV7-2 and TRBJ1-1, with D possibly matching TRBD1 (5 bases). The length of the CDR3 is 14 residues. V lost 5 bases and J lost 4, with 14 bases in between. In germline, CDR1 is SGHTA, CDR2 FQGNSA. The CDR3 nucleotides are TGTGCCAGCAGCATGACCGTGGGGCCCACTGAAGCTTTCTTT. Protein product: CASSMTVGPTEAFF.

The chain couples TRBV18 to TRBJ2-5; tentatively, D is TRBD1 or TRBD2 (5 bases each). V lost 3 bases and J lost 4, with 12 bases in between. From germline, CDR1 is KGHSH and CDR2 LQKENI. The CDR3 totals 14 residues. The CDR3 spells CASSPQGGGETQYF. Written as DNA, the CDR3 is TGTGCCAGCTCACCCCAGGGTGGGGGAGAGACCCAGTACTTC.

This clone was counted between two and nine times. This chain connects TRBV30 to TRBJ1-1; perhaps TRBD1 as D (5 bases). V dropped 3 bases and J dropped 5 bases, with 25 bases sitting between them. Germline CDR1 GTSNPN, CDR2 SVGIG (reference sequence). The CDR3 has 17 residues. The CDR3 loop is CAWRPFEGSPGRTEAFF. The CDR3 DNA sequence: TGTGCCTGGAGACCCTTCGAGGGGTCCCCCGGGAGAACTGAAGCTTTCTTT.

The rearrangement joins TRBV6-5 to TRBJ1-2; possibly TRBD1 for D (5 bases). V lost 6 bases and J lost 0, with 11 bases in between. This CDR3 comprises 14 residues. Germline-derived CDR1 and CDR2 are MNHEY and SVGAGI. CDR3 in DNA: TGTGCCAGCAGACCCCCGGGGGCTAACTATGGCTACACCTTC. Translation: CASRPPGANYGYTF.

V gene TRBV7-2 combines with J gene TRBJ1-2; no firm D call. The CDR3 consists of 13 residues. From germline, CDR1 is SGHTA and CDR2 FQGNSA. V was trimmed by 5 bases and J by 4 bases, leaving 11 bases between them. This CDR3 is CASSRDGSYGYTF. CDR3 nucleotide sequence: TGTGCCAGCAGCAGAGACGGGAGCTATGGCTACACCTTC.

The V gene is TRBV19, the J gene TRBJ2-2; D perhaps matches TRBD1 (5 bases). The ends were cut back, 6 bases at V and 5 bases at J, with 16 bases in the middle. CDR1 is LNHDA, CDR2 SQIVND, per germline (reference sequence). The CDR3 is 15 residues long. The CDR3 DNA follows: TGTGCCAGTAGCCCGTTCGACAGCGCGACCGGGGAGCTGTTTTTT. Protein: CASSPFDSATGELFF.

The V gene is TRBV29-1, the J gene TRBJ1-1, with D possibly being TRBD1 (5 bases). V gave up 3 bases and J gave up 1 base, with 12 bases separating them. CDR1 and CDR2 from the germline V gene are SQVTM and ANQGSEA. This CDR3 has 14 residues. CDR3 amino acids: CSVDMGGGNTEAFF. CDR3 in DNA: TGCAGCGTTGATATGGGGGGAGGGAACACTGAAGCTTTCTTT.

V is TRBV11-2 and J is TRBJ2-5; 7 bases align to TRBD2. This CDR3 is built from 14 residues. Germline-derived CDR1 and CDR2 are SGHAT and FQNNGV. V lost 4 bases, J lost 9 bases, and 11 bases stayed unmatched. CDR3 nucleotides: TGTGCCAGCAGCTACGGGACTTCGGCGGGGGCCCAGTACTTC. Translation: CASSYGTSAGAQYF.

The genes are TRBV27 and TRBJ1-6, with D perhaps matching TRBD1 (5 bases). This CDR3 has 17 amino acids. V lost 2 bases, J lost 4 bases, and 15 bases lay in between. CDR1 and CDR2 (germline): MNHEY, SMNVEV (reference sequence). CDR3 nucleotides: TGTGCCAGCAGTTTACCACGGAGGGAGGGGTATAATTCACCCCTCCACTTT. This encodes CASSLPRREGYNSPLHF.

J is TRBJ2-1 and V is TRBV9; D may match TRBD1 or TRBD2 (5 bases each). This CDR3 region has 15 residues. The ends were cut back, 0 bases at V and 2 bases at J, with 9 bases in the middle. From germline, CDR1 is SGDLS and CDR2 YYNGEE. The CDR3 spells CASSVGDLAYNEQFF. The DNA for the CDR3 is TGTGCCAGCAGCGTAGGGGACCTAGCCTACAATGAGCAGTTCTTC.

V is TRBV9 and J is TRBJ1-2, with 8 positions matching TRBD1. There are 16 residues in the CDR3. The V gene's germline CDR1 is SGDLS and CDR2 YYNGEE. The V gene end was trimmed by 4 bases and the J gene end by 5 bases; junction bases not matched to a gene: 13. As DNA, the CDR3 is TGTGCCAGCAGCTCCCCGGCCAGGGGGCTAGATTATGGCTACACCTTC. This gives the protein CASSSPARGLDYGYTF.

This chain links TRBV6-1 with TRBJ1-6, with D unresolved. Trimming left V 5 bases short and J 7 bases short, with 12 bases between. Looked up from germline, CDR1 is MNHNS and CDR2 is SASEGT. The CDR3 loop spans 14 amino acids. This CDR3 reads CASSSRTKNSPLHF. The CDR3 coding sequence is TGTGCCAGCAGTTCCCGGACCAAAAATTCACCCCTCCACTTT.